This T cell receptor (beta chain) was sequenced in a study of Tregs in tolerant kidney transplant recipients. Study-wide findings and caveats: Findings come from small patient numbers and require larger validation. Biological reproducibility was not directly addressed, but technical replication error appeared minimal.

The method was immunoSEQ multiplex PCR; TCRdb's version includes in-frame clones alone and lacks a portion of them. Of about 73,000 clones in the sample, approximately 90% were seen once. Points on this clone: What it recognizes is unknown.

Unstimulated regulatory T cells (CD4+CD25+CD127-), CD4+CD25- non-regulatory cells, CD4 and CD8 cells were FACS-sorted from thawed PBMCs. Before regulatory T cell sorting, thawed PBMCs rested overnight at 37°C in about 190 IU/ml IL-2. The origin of this receptor is a human donor who received a combined kidney and bone marrow transplant. Source: Tregs from blood, taken before the transplant.

The chain's CDR3 is CASSFYSGGPSGDTQYF. The CDR3 nucleotides read TGTGCCAGCAGTTTTTATTCGGGAGGGCCGTCGGGGGATACGCAGTATTTT. The V gene is TRBV27, the J gene TRBJ2-3, with 8 bases identical to TRBD2. This CDR3 spans 17 amino acids. Germline V gene lookup returns CDR1 MNHEY and CDR2 SMNVEV (reference sequence). The V segment lost 3 bases and the J segment 6 bases; nucleotides outside the gene matches: 14.